The source of this T cell receptor (beta chain) is a study of CD8+ T cells in alopecia areata. Study-wide results and caveats: TCR sharing was clearer in mice than between patients, perhaps partly owing to patient HLA diversity. Scalp repertoires also include resident alphabeta T cells from normal skin.

V lost 4 bases to trimming and J lost 8 bases, with 15 bases between them. Germline CDR1 SGHAT, CDR2 FQNNGV. This CDR3 has 14 amino acids. In this sample, this clone turned up a few times. What it binds is unknown. Extraction of RNA preceded its reverse transcription into cDNA, which served as the sequencing template. The method was immunoSEQ multiplex PCR; TCRdb's version includes in-frame clones alone and lacks a portion of them. This sample has about 200,000 clones, with around 50% found just once. J is TRBJ1-3 and V is TRBV11-2; D remains unclear. The material sequenced was CD8+ T cells sorted from blood. This sequence originates from a human donor in good health. As DNA, the CDR3 is TGTGCCAGCAGCTCGCTCAGGCGGCCGGACACCATATATTTT. Translation: CASSSLRRPDTIYF.